This T cell receptor (beta chain) derives from a study of blood T cell repertoires in COVID-19. TCRdb's copy holds only in-frame clones and misses some; the assay was immunoSEQ multiplex PCR. The repertoire consists of 65,000 to 75,000 clones, with roughly 84% occurring once and the leading ten covering under 5%. This CDR3 contains 13 residues. Germline CDR1 reads SGHDN; CDR2 reads FVKESK. Unmatched junction bases numbered 4, after V lost 7 bases and J lost 2 bases. The table lists this clone with a count of one. Material: peripheral blood. The chain joins TRBV14 to TRBJ1-2; 7 positions match TRBD1. This receptor was taken from a woman aged 55-69 years with acute or convalescent COVID-19. The DNA for the CDR3 is TGTGCCAGCACACGGACAGGCAACTATGGCTACACCTTC. Translated, it gives CASTRTGNYGYTF.